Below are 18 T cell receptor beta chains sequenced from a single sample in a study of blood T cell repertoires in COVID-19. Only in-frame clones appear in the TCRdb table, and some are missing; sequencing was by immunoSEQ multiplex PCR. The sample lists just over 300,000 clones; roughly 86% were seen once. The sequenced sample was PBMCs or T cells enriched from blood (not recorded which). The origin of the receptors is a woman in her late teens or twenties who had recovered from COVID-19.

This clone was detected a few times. The CDR3 coding sequence is TGTGCCAGCAGCTCTTTGGTCGGGTACGAGCAGTACTTC. Translation: CASSSLVGYEQYF. The chain carries TRBV7-6 and TRBJ2-7; no firm D call. The ends were cut back, 4 bases at V and 4 bases at J, with 11 bases in the middle. Per the germline V gene, CDR1 is SGHVS and CDR2 is FNYEAQ. This CDR3 is built from 13 residues.

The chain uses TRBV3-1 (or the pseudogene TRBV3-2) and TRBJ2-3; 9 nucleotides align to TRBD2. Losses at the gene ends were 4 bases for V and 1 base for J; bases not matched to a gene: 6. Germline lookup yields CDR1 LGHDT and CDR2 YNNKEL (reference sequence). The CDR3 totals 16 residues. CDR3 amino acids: CASSPWRGGRTDTQYF. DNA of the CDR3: TGTGCCAGCAGCCCGTGGCGGGGGGGTCGCACAGATACGCAGTATTTT.

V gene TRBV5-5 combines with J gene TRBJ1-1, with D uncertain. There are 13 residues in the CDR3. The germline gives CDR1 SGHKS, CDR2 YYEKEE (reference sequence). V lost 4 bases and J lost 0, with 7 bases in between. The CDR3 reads CASSPSMNTEAFF. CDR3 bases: TGTGCCAGCAGCCCTAGTATGAACACTGAAGCTTTCTTT.

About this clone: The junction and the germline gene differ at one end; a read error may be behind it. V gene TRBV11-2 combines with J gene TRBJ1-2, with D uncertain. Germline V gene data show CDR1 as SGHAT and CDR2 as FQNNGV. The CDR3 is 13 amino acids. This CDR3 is CASNLVSGYGYTF. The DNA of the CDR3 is TGTGCCAGCAACTTAGTATCGGGTTACGGCTACACCTTC. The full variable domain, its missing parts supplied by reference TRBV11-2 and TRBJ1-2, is EAGVAQSPRYKIIEKRQSVAFWCNPISGHATLYWYQQILGQGPKLLIQFQNNGVVDDSQLPKDRFSAERLKGVDSTLKIQPAKLEDSAVYLCASNLVSGYGYTFGSGTRLTVV.

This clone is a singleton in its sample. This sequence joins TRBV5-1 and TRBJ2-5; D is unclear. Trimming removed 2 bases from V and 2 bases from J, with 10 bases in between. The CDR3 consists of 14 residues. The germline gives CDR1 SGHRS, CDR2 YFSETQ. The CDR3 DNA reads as TGCGCCAGCAGCTTCCAGCAGGCGCAAGAGACCCAGTACTTC. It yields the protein CASSFQQAQETQYF.

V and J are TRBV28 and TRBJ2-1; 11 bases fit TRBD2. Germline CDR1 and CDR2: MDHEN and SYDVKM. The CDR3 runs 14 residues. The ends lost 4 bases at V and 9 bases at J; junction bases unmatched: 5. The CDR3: CASSSTSGSGEQFF. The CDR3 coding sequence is TGTGCCAGCAGTTCCACTAGCGGGAGTGGTGAGCAGTTCTTC.

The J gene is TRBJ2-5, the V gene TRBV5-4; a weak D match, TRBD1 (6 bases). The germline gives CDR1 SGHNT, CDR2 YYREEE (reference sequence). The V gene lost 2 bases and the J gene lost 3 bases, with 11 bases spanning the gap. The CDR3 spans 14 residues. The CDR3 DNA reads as TGTGCCAGCAGCTTAGCAGGGGCAAAAGAGACCCAGTACTTC. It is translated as CASSLAGAKETQYF.

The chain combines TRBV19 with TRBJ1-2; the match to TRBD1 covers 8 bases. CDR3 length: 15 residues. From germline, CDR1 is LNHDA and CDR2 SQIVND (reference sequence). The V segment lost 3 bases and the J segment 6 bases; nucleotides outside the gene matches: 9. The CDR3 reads CASSIRQGRLDGYTF. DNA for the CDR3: TGTGCCAGTAGTATCAGACAGGGGAGGTTAGATGGCTACACCTTC.

The chain's CDR3 is CAISESGRPEGFGYTF. As DNA, the CDR3 is TGTGCCATCAGTGAGTCCGGGCGACCCGAGGGTTTCGGCTACACCTTC. The rearrangement links TRBV10-3 to TRBJ1-2; D is undetermined. This CDR3 has 16 residues. Germline V lookup: CDR1 ENHRY, CDR2 SYGVKD. V lost 0 bases to trimming and J lost 8 bases, with 19 bases between them.

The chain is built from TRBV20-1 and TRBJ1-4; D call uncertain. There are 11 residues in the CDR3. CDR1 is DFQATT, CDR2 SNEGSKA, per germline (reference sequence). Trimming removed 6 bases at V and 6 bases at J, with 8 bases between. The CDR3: CSASEHEKLFF. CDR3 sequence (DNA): TGCAGTGCCAGCGAACATGAAAAACTGTTTTTT.

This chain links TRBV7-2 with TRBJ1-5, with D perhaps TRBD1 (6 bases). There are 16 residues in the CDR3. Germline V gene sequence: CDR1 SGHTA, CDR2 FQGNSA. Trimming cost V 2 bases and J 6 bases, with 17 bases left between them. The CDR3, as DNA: TGTGCCAGCAGCTTATACGCAGGGGACCTTCGTCAGCCCCAGCATTTT. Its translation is CASSLYAGDLRQPQHF.

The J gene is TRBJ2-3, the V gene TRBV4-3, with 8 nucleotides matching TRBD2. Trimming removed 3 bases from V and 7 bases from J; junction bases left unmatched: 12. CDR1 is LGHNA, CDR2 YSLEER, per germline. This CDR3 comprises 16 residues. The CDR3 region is CASSQSFAGGFNTQYF. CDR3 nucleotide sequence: TGCGCCAGCAGCCAGAGTTTTGCGGGGGGTTTCAATACGCAGTATTTT.

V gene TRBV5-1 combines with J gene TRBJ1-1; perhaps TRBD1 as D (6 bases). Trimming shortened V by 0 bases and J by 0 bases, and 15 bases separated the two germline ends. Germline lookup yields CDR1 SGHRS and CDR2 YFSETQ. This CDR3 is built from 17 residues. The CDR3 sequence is CASSLVLEAGVNTEAFF. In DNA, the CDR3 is TGCGCCAGCAGCTTGGTTCTGGAGGCAGGGGTGAACACTGAAGCTTTCTTT.

CDR3 sequence (DNA): TGTGCCAGCAGTTTATCCCCCCCAGGGGGCTCCTACGAGCAGTACTTC. This sequence encodes CASSLSPPGGSYEQYF. The chain links TRBV27 to TRBJ2-7; 7 bases map to TRBD1. The CDR3 spans 16 residues. V shed 0 bases, J shed 0 bases, and the junction held 5 bases outside the gene matches. Per germline, CDR1 MNHEY and CDR2 SMNVEV (reference sequence).

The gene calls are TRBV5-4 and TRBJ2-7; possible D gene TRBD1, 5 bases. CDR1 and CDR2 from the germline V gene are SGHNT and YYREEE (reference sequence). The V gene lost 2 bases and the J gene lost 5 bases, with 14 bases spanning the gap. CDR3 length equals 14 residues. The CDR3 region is CASSFSQGLNEQYF. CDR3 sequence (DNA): TGTGCCAGCAGCTTTTCCCAGGGTTTAAACGAGCAGTACTTC.

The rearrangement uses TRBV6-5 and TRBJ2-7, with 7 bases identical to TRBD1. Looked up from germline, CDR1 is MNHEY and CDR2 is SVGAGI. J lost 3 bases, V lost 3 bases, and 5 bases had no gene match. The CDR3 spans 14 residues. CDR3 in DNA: TGTGCCAGCAGTTATGGACCAGGGGGCTACGAGCAGTACTTC. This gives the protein CASSYGPGGYEQYF.

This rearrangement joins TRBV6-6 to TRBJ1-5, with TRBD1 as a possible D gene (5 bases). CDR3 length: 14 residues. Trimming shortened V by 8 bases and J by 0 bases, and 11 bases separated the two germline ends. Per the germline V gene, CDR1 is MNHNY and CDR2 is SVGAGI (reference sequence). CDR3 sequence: CASGGSNSNQPQHF. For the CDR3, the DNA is TGTGCCAGCGGGGGGTCCAATAGCAATCAGCCCCAGCATTTT.

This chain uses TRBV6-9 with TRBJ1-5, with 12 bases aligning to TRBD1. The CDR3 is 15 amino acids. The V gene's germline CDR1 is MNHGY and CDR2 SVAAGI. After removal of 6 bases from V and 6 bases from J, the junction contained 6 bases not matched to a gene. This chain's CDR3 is CASRYGTGGGQPQHF. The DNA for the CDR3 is TGTGCCAGCAGATATGGGACAGGGGGCGGTCAGCCCCAGCATTTT.